These 8 T cell receptor beta chains originate from one sample sequenced in a study of T-cell reconstitution after alpha-beta-depleted transplantation in children. Using unique molecular identifiers, the investigators prepared the TCRbeta library. Each CDR3 protein is one row after TCRdb ran MiXCR on the PCR reads. The sample includes some 530,000 distinct CDR3 sequences, around an eighth seen only once; the top ten take around 6%. Material: PBMCs from the stem cell graft donor, obtained from the stem cell graft. Source of these receptors: a human donor who donated a stem cell graft to a child with combined immunodeficiency.

In this sample, this clonotype turned up a few times. The chain employs TRBV5-1 and TRBJ1-1; D gene uncertain. This CDR3 is 15 amino acids long. The germline gives CDR1 SGHRS, CDR2 YFSETQ. Trimming pared 2 bases from V and 0 bases from J, leaving 11 bases between. CDR3 sequence (DNA): TGCGCCAGCAGCTTCACAGACCGAATGAACACTGAAGCTTTCTTT. Translated, it gives CASSFTDRMNTEAFF.

This clonotype has more than one count but fewer than ten. The rearrangement uses TRBV4-3 and TRBJ2-3; TRBD2 is a possible D gene (5 bases). CDR1 is LGHNA and CDR2 is YSLEER in the germline V gene. V gave up 2 bases and J gave up 6 bases, with 6 bases separating them. The CDR3 extends over 12 amino acids. CDR3 region: CASSQRGDTQYF. As DNA, the CDR3 is TGCGCCAGCAGCCAAAGAGGGGATACGCAGTATTTT.

The CDR3 sequence is CSVEDRRPGAFF. In DNA form, the CDR3 reads TGCAGCGTTGAAGATCGAAGACCGGGGGCTTTCTTT. The gene calls are TRBV29-1 and TRBJ1-1, with no clear D. CDR3 length equals 12 residues. Germline V gene sequence: CDR1 SQVTM, CDR2 ANQGSEA. Trimming took off 0 bases at V and 11 bases at J, with 13 bases between the two ends.

The chain has TRBV7-8 and TRBJ1-3; a weak D match, TRBD1 (6 bases). The CDR3 loop spans 14 amino acids. From germline, CDR1 is SGHVS and CDR2 FQNEAQ. Trimming removed 5 bases at V and 2 bases at J, with 10 bases between. The CDR3 DNA follows: TGTGCCAGCAGCCGCGGGGGCACTGGAAACACCATATATTTT. It encodes CASSRGGTGNTIYF.

In its sample, this clonotype was seen many times. The chain carries TRBV5-1 and TRBJ2-7, with TRBD2 matching over 11 bases. Trimming took 4 bases from V and 3 from J; bases not matched to a gene: 6. Germline lookup yields CDR1 SGHRS and CDR2 YFSETQ. The CDR3 loop spans 15 amino acids. CDR3 protein: CASSITSGGDYEQYF. The CDR3 bases are TGCGCCAGCAGCATTACTAGCGGGGGTGACTACGAGCAGTACTTC. Filled out from reference TRBV5-1 and TRBJ2-7, the complete variable domain reads KAGVTQTPRYLIKTRGQQVTLSCSPISGHRSVSWYQQTPGQGLQFLFEYFSETQRNKGNFPGRFSGRQFSNSRSEMNVSTLELGDSALYLCASSITSGGDYEQYFGPGTRLTVT.

This clonotype was observed at least ten times. The chain has TRBV28 and TRBJ1-6; no reliable D call. V lost 2 bases, J lost 12 bases, and 11 bases lay in between. This CDR3 is 13 amino acids long. In germline, CDR1 is MDHEN, CDR2 SYDVKM. CDR3: CASSLVAGVPLHF. CDR3 coding DNA: TGTGCCAGCAGTTTAGTTGCGGGAGTACCCCTCCACTTT.

This clonotype has at least ten counts. This chain connects TRBV9 to TRBJ1-1; D is undetermined. The CDR3 extends over 16 amino acids. The V end lost 3 bases, the J end lost 3 bases, and 18 bases lay between the germline ends. Germline V CDR1 and CDR2: SGDLS, YYNGEE. The CDR3 coding sequence is TGTGCCAGCAGCGCCGAAGGAAGGCAGCGGGACACTGAAGCTTTCTTT. Encoded protein: CASSAEGRQRDTEAFF.

The chain recombines TRBV27 with TRBJ2-4, with D perhaps being TRBD1 or TRBD2 (5 bases each). CDR1 MNHEY and CDR2 SMNVEV come from the germline V gene (reference sequence). CDR3 length equals 16 residues. Trimming took 3 bases from V and 0 from J, leaving 12 bases between them. Here the CDR3 DNA reads TGTGCCAGCAGTTTGGTCGGGGCCGGAGCCAAAAACATTCAGTACTTC. This codes for CASSLVGAGAKNIQYF.